This TCR beta chain was recovered during a study of T cell repertoires in cytomegalovirus infection. Turning to the study itself: It can be stated that public TCR beta signatures indicated CMV infection as well as a matching HLA type.

Overall study results and limits: Clonotype analysis showed dominance of the ex vivo response by HLA-C-restricted CMV-specific TCR beta clonotypes.

TCRdb re-called the reads through MiXCR, storing one row per CDR3 protein. The sample consists of about 490,000 distinct CDR3 sequences, approximately 16% of them appearing once. This clonotype was seen only a few times. The antigen is unknown. Germline CDR1 and CDR2: SGHKS and YYEKEE (reference sequence). The CDR3 has 15 amino acids. Trimming left V 6 bases short and J 2 bases short, with 18 bases between. V usage is TRBV5-5 and J usage is TRBJ2-7, with D possibly called TRBD1 or TRBD2 (5 bases each). The source material was CD8+ T cells from PBMCs. This sequence originates from a human donor in good health (CMV status not recorded). Some clones in this sample may be carry-over from other donors' samples. CDR3 coding DNA: TGTGCCAGCACCGACCCCGGGGCCGTCACCTACGAGCAGTACTTC. It translates to CASTDPGAVTYEQYF.